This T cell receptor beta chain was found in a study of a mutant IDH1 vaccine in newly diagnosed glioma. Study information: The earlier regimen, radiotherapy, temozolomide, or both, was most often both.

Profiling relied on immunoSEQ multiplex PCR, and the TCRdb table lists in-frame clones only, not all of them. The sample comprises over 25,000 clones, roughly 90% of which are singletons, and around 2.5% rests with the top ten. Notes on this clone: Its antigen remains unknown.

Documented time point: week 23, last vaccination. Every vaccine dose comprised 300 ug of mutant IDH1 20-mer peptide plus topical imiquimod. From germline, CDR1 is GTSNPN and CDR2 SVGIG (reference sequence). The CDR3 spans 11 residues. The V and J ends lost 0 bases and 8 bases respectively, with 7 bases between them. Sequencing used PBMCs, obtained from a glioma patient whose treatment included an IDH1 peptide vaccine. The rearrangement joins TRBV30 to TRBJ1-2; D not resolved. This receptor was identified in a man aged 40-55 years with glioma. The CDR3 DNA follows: TGTGCCTGGAGTGTTCGGCAAGGCTACACCTTC. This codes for CAWSVRQGYTF.